The clone carrying this T cell receptor (beta chain) was observed at least ten times. Its antigen is unknown. The CDR3 is 14 amino acids. Trimming pared 1 base from V and 4 bases from J, leaving 11 bases between. Germline lookup yields CDR1 SGHAT and CDR2 FQNNGV. Newly diagnosed hyperthyroidism patients aged 18 to 65 years had disease lasting under 2 months. It was RNA transcripts that yielded the amplified TCR beta CDR3 regions. First-round RT-PCR targeting the TCR CDR3 was performed with the HTBI primer set. TCRdb ran MiXCR on the multiplex PCR reads and lists one entry per CDR3 protein. The sample includes under 300,000 distinct CDR3 sequences, approximately 26% of them seen just once. This entry belongs to a study of T cells in Graves' hyperthyroidism and ophthalmopathy. Study-level results: Blood also carried most thyroid clonotypes expanded above 0.001.

This chain joins TRBV11-2 and TRBJ2-7, with unresolved D. Material: blood. This clonotype originated in a man between 40 and 49 years old with Graves' hyperthyroidism that later progressed to Graves' ophthalmopathy. CDR3 sequence: CASSLGPIPYEQYF. The CDR3 nucleotides read TGTGCCAGCAGCTTAGGTCCAATACCATACGAGCAGTACTTC.